These 26 T cell receptor beta chains share one sample of origin, sequenced in a study of shared clonotypes between healthy human individuals. Sequenced by immunoSEQ multiplex PCR; TCRdb stores in-frame clones only, minus some. The sample has over a million clones; 78% are singletons. Sample: memory CD4+ T cells from PBMCs. Subset given: CD45RA-negative fraction. These receptors came from a man between 18 and 35 years old in good health. Some clones in this sample may be carry-over from other donors' samples.

This clone has at least ten counts. V and J are TRBV19 and TRBJ2-7, with D unclear. Germline CDR1 and CDR2: LNHDA and SQIVND (reference sequence). Trimming took 0 bases from V and 0 from J, leaving 9 bases between them. The CDR3 contains 15 residues. CDR3 bases: TGTGCCAGTAGTATAGATTCTCAGACCTCCTACGAGCAGTACTTC. It specifies CASSIDSQTSYEQYF.

This clone occurred a few times. The chain has TRBV27 and TRBJ2-3; 10 bases align to TRBD2. Trimming at V came to 1 base and at J to 8 bases, leaving 9 bases not matched to a gene. Looked up from germline, CDR1 is MNHEY and CDR2 is SMNVEV (reference sequence). The CDR3 spans 16 residues. CDR3 DNA sequence: TGTGCCAGCAGTTTATTTTCTAGCGGGAGTACTGGTACGCAGTATTTT. Its protein product is CASSLFSSGSTGTQYF.

The sample holds a few counts of this clone. This chain connects TRBV25-1 to TRBJ1-1; TRBD1 aligns across 9 bases. V dropped 7 bases and J dropped 5; count of bases not matched to a gene: 8. Germline CDR1 reads MGHDK; CDR2 reads SYGVNS. The CDR3 runs to 14 residues. The CDR3 protein is CASIKQGAQTEAFF. DNA for the CDR3: TGTGCCAGCATTAAACAGGGGGCGCAAACTGAAGCTTTCTTT. The variable domain in full, completed from reference TRBV25-1 and TRBJ1-1, reads EADIYQTPRYLVIGTGKKITLECSQTMGHDKMYWYQQDPGMELHLIHYSYGVNSTEKGDLSSESTVSRIRTEHFPLTLESARPSHTSQYLCASIKQGAQTEAFFGQGTRLTVV.

The chain has TRBV6-1 and TRBJ2-1, with D hard to call. Trimming shortened V by 3 bases and J by 6 bases, and 15 bases separated the two germline ends. Germline CDR1 MNHNS, CDR2 SASEGT. This CDR3 region has 15 residues. CDR3 sequence: CASSDPGQVSNEQFF. CDR3 DNA sequence: TGTGCCAGCAGTGACCCAGGTCAGGTTAGCAATGAGCAGTTCTTC.

The V call is TRBV5-1, the J call TRBJ2-2; 12 bases line up with TRBD2. Per the germline V gene, CDR1 is SGHRS and CDR2 is YFSETQ. The CDR3 is 14 amino acids. The junction had 4 bases not matched to a gene; V was cut back by 3 bases and J by 10 bases. The CDR3 nucleotides are TGCGCCAGCAGCTGGACTAGCGGGATGGTGGAGCTGTTTTTT. Its protein is CASSWTSGMVELFF.

V usage is TRBV7-9 and J usage is TRBJ2-2; the D is unclear. Trimming left V 3 bases short and J 5 bases short, with 7 bases between. From germline, CDR1 is SEHNR and CDR2 FQNEAQ (reference sequence). The CDR3 has 13 residues. The CDR3 protein is CASSFTGTGELFF. CDR3 coding DNA: TGTGCCAGCAGCTTTACCGGGACCGGGGAGCTGTTTTTT.

The chain joins TRBV28 to TRBJ2-7, with a possible D match to TRBD2 (5 bases). The V and J ends lost 7 bases and 6 bases respectively, with 16 bases between them. CDR1 is MDHEN and CDR2 is SYDVKM in the germline V gene. There are 13 residues in the CDR3. The CDR3 DNA follows: TGTGCCAGCACCCTACTCGCGGGTCTCGAGCAGTACTTC. Its translation is CASTLLAGLEQYF.

This sequence joins TRBV5-1 and TRBJ2-1; no reliable D call. The CDR3 totals 13 residues. The germline V gene has CDR1 SGHRS and CDR2 YFSETQ. V was cut by 4 bases and J by 9 bases, with 14 bases left in between. CDR3 residues: CASSLGVSGEQFF. The CDR3 region has the DNA TGCGCCAGCAGCCTAGGAGTTTCAGGTGAGCAGTTCTTC.

For this clone: The sample carries other DNA sequences with the same CDR3. The chain uses TRBV18 and TRBJ1-1; D gene uncertain. Germline CDR1 is KGHSH and CDR2 is LQKENI. CDR3 size: 13 residues. With 6 bases removed from V and 0 bases from J, the gap between germline ends came to 8 bases. In DNA, the CDR3 is TGTGCCAGCTCTCCCGACATGAACACTGAAGCTTTCTTT. Residues: CASSPDMNTEAFF.

This rearrangement joins TRBV9 to TRBJ1-1, with D possibly matching TRBD1 (5 bases). The germline gives CDR1 SGDLS, CDR2 YYNGEE. The CDR3 totals 15 residues. Trimming left V 0 bases short and J 1 base short, with 10 bases between. Here the CDR3 DNA reads TGTGCCAGCAGCGTAGATCCAGGGTCGAACACTGAAGCTTTCTTT. This sequence encodes CASSVDPGSNTEAFF.

This chain connects TRBV28 to TRBJ1-1; TRBD1 aligns across 7 bases. Germline V gives CDR1 MDHEN, CDR2 SYDVKM. This CDR3 has 12 amino acids. V gave up 6 bases and J gave up 7 bases; unmatched junction bases: 5. The CDR3, as DNA: TGTGCCAGCAGGAGACAGGGTATTGAAGCTTTCTTT. Encoded protein: CASRRQGIEAFF.

As concerns this clone: The germline gene is not matched at one end of the junction; a read error may be the cause. The chain couples TRBV7-3 to TRBJ2-7; 7 nucleotides align to TRBD2. The CDR3 is 12 amino acids. CDR1 and CDR2 from the germline V gene are SGHTA and FQGTGA. The CDR3 DNA follows: TGTGCCAGCACCCATGGGGAGGGCCGCCTAAACTTC. Its translation is CASTHGEGRLNF.

V usage is TRBV7-9 and J usage is TRBJ2-3, with a tentative D call TRBD2 (5 bases). Deletions cut 3 bases from V and 0 bases from J, with 16 bases between. This CDR3 comprises 17 residues. The germline V gene has CDR1 SEHNR and CDR2 FQNEAQ (reference sequence). This chain's CDR3 is CASSFAGRTSSTDTQYF. The CDR3 nucleotides are TGTGCCAGCAGCTTTGCAGGACGGACTTCTAGCACAGATACGCAGTATTTT. Using reference TRBV7-9 and TRBJ2-3 for the parts outside the CDR3, the full variable domain is DTGVSQNPRHKITKRGQNVTFRCDPISEHNRLYWYRQTLGQGPEFLTYFQNEAQLEKSRLLSDRFSAERPKGSFSTLEIQRTEQGDSAMYLCASSFAGRTSSTDTQYFGPGTRLTVL.

The CDR3 coding sequence is TGCAGCGCACTGATCAGAGGGACAGGCTGGCCGAGACAGTACTTC. Its protein product is CSALIRGTGWPRQYF. The V call is TRBV29-1, the J call TRBJ2-7; 8 bases match TRBD1. V lost 7 bases and J lost 10; bases outside the gene matches: 21. CDR1 and CDR2 from the germline V gene are SQVTM and ANQGSEA. The CDR3 covers 15 residues.

With regard to this clone: Germline and junction disagree at one end, which may indicate a read error. This chain connects TRBV7-3 to TRBJ2-3, with TRBD2 matching 8 bases. CDR3 length equals 13 residues. The germline CDR1 and CDR2 sequences are SGHTA and FQGTGA. The CDR3 nucleotides read TGTGCCAGCAGCGCCAAGGCCAGCGGGAGATTACATTTT. This codes for CASSAKASGRLHF.

This chain joins TRBV6-1 and TRBJ2-1, with TRBD2 identical over 11 bases. The CDR3 runs 16 residues. V was pared by 1 base and J by 7 bases, with 6 bases of the junction left unmatched. The germline CDR1 and CDR2 sequences are MNHNS and SASEGT. The CDR3 DNA reads as TGTGCCAGCAGTGAAGACCGACTAGCGGGATCTAATGAGCAGTTCTTC. Its protein is CASSEDRLAGSNEQFF.

The chain combines TRBV5-8 with TRBJ2-6; D ambiguous. Germline CDR1 SGHTS, CDR2 YDEGEE. Trimming left V 0 bases short and J 3 bases short, with 4 bases between. The CDR3 loop spans 14 amino acids. In nucleotides, the CDR3 is TGTGCCAGCAGCTTGGCGGGTGGGGCCAACGTCCTGACTTTC. This sequence encodes CASSLAGGANVLTF.

V gene TRBV7-3 combines with J gene TRBJ1-2, with 10 bases aligning to TRBD1. Germline loops: CDR1 SGHTA, CDR2 FQGTGA. There are 15 residues in the CDR3. J gave up 0 bases and V 5 bases, and 3 bases lay outside the gene matches. CDR3 region: CASSGGTGANYGYTF. Written as DNA, the CDR3 is TGTGCCAGCAGCGGTGGGACAGGGGCTAACTATGGCTACACCTTC.

This clone was seen just once. The chain has TRBV27 and TRBJ2-7; D remains unclear. This CDR3 contains 11 residues. Trimming stripped 8 bases from V and 3 bases from J, with 8 bases between. Germline V gives CDR1 MNHEY, CDR2 SMNVEV (reference sequence). The CDR3 sequence: CASYNHYEQYF. CDR3 bases: TGTGCCAGCTACAATCACTACGAGCAGTACTTC.

The chain carries TRBV18 and TRBJ1-1; D not certain. Germline-derived CDR1 and CDR2 are KGHSH and LQKENI. The CDR3 runs to 16 residues. V dropped 1 base and J dropped 0 bases, with 12 bases sitting between them. The CDR3 sequence is CASSPRILVMNTEAFF. In DNA form, the CDR3 reads TGTGCCAGCTCACCACGTATCCTGGTCATGAACACTGAAGCTTTCTTT.

This chain links TRBV7-9 with TRBJ1-5, with TRBD1 matching over 10 bases. CDR3 length: 16 residues. V gave up 5 bases and J gave up 2 bases; unmatched junction bases: 6. Germline CDR1 and CDR2: SEHNR and FQNEAQ (reference sequence). CDR3 region: CASSPTGTGGNQPQHF. In nucleotides, the CDR3 is TGTGCCAGCAGCCCGACCGGGACAGGGGGCAATCAGCCCCAGCATTTT.

Only one count was recorded for this clone. The same CDR3 also results from other DNA sequences found in this sample. The chain's CDR3 is CASSLGQGYGYTF. The CDR3 DNA is TGTGCCAGCAGTTTAGGGCAGGGTTACGGCTACACCTTC. This chain uses TRBV28 with TRBJ1-2; D possibly corresponds to TRBD1 (5 bases). The CDR3 sequence is 13 residues long. V shed 2 bases and J shed 8 bases, with 12 bases lying between them. Looked up from germline, CDR1 is MDHEN and CDR2 is SYDVKM.

The genes are TRBV7-3 and TRBJ2-6, with TRBD1 identical over 8 bases. Germline lookup yields CDR1 SGHTA and CDR2 FQGTGA. Trimming removed 1 base from V and 0 bases from J; junction bases left unmatched: 2. The CDR3 contains 17 residues. The CDR3 DNA reads as TGTGCCAGCAGCTTAAAGGGGACAGGCTCTGGGGCCAACGTCCTGACTTTC. Protein sequence: CASSLKGTGSGANVLTF.

CDR3 residues: CASSFALREGQFF. Written as DNA, the CDR3 is TGCGCCAGCAGCTTTGCCCTGCGGGAGGGGCAGTTCTTC. The chain couples TRBV5-1 to TRBJ2-1; 9 nucleotides agree with TRBD2. Looked up from germline, CDR1 is SGHRS and CDR2 is YFSETQ. The CDR3 is 13 residues long. V lost 2 bases to trimming and J lost 12 bases; unmatched junction nucleotides: 6. Drawing the rest from reference TRBV5-1 and TRBJ2-1, the complete variable domain is KAGVTQTPRYLIKTRGQQVTLSCSPISGHRSVSWYQQTPGQGLQFLFEYFSETQRNKGNFPGRFSGRQFSNSRSEMNVSTLELGDSALYLCASSFALREGQFFGPGTRLTVL.

Only one count was recorded for this clone. The chain joins TRBV23-1 to TRBJ1-1; D gene ambiguous. TRBV23-1 is known as an ORF, though its function is uncertain. The CDR3 runs to 14 residues. The ends were cut back, 4 bases at V and 0 bases at J, with 9 bases in the middle. The CDR3 region is CASSRKRVNTEAFF. CDR3 sequence (DNA): TGCGCCAGCAGTCGGAAAAGGGTGAACACTGAAGCTTTCTTT.

This rearrangement joins TRBV2 to TRBJ2-2; 15 bases are a match to TRBD2. In germline, CDR1 is SNHLY, CDR2 FYNNEI. The junction had 6 bases not matched to a gene; V was cut back by 6 bases and J by 7 bases. The CDR3 spans 16 residues. The CDR3 spells CASRGTSGRISGELFF. The DNA of the CDR3 is TGTGCCAGCAGGGGGACTAGCGGGAGGATAAGCGGGGAGCTGTTTTTT.